The 21 T cell receptor beta chains below were found in one sample sequenced in a study of PD-1 blockade in mismatch repair-deficient tumors. Using immunoSEQ multiplex PCR, the repertoire was profiled, and TCRdb retains in-frame clones only, with some absent. The top ten hold 4.5% to 7% of the sample, which has tens of thousands of clones, approximately 80% seen once. The sample here was peripheral blood, taken 2 weeks after starting pembrolizumab. The receptor source for this set is an adult with mismatch repair-deficient cancer.

This clone turned up a few times. The CDR3 nucleotides are TGTGCCAGCAGGGGGACAGTTAGCAATCAGCCCCAGCATTTT. Protein product: CASRGTVSNQPQHF. This chain links TRBV6-5 with TRBJ1-5; 7 bases align to TRBD1. The CDR3 spans 14 residues. Germline-derived CDR1 and CDR2 are MNHEY and SVGAGI. V shed 6 bases and J 0 bases; nucleotides not matched to a gene: 2.

This clone occurred once. V is TRBV7-9 and J is TRBJ2-7; tentative D call: TRBD1 (6 bases). This CDR3 has 15 residues. Germline CDR1 reads SEHNR; CDR2 reads FQNEAQ (reference sequence). V was pared by 4 bases and J by 2 bases, with 15 bases between. CDR3 DNA: TGTGCCAGCAGCTATGGTAGGGGGTCTACCTACGAGCAGTACTTC. This codes for CASSYGRGSTYEQYF.

The chain recombines TRBV6-1 with TRBJ2-7, with TRBD1 as a possible D gene (6 bases). The CDR3 runs to 15 residues. Germline V gene data show CDR1 as MNHNS and CDR2 as SASEGT. V lost 2 bases, J lost 9 bases, and 20 bases lay in between. Here the CDR3 reads CASSESPGEVFGQYF. The CDR3 nucleotides are TGTGCCAGCAGTGAATCTCCAGGGGAAGTCTTCGGGCAGTACTTC.

This chain joins TRBV6-1 and TRBJ1-2; 7 nucleotides line up with TRBD1. This CDR3 spans 15 amino acids. With V trimmed by 5 bases and J by 8 bases, 14 bases remained unmatched. Germline V gives CDR1 MNHNS, CDR2 SASEGT. The CDR3 DNA reads TGTGCCAGCAGTTTTACCGGGACAGACGGCGGAGGCTACACCTTC. Translation gives CASSFTGTDGGGYTF.

The chain has TRBV7-8 and TRBJ2-7, with unresolved D. This CDR3 is 15 amino acids long. Germline V lookup: CDR1 SGHVS, CDR2 FQNEAQ. The V end lost 5 bases, the J end lost 2 bases, and 16 bases lay between the germline ends. CDR3 amino acids: CASSQERISPYEQYF. CDR3 in DNA: TGTGCCAGCAGCCAAGAACGTATCTCCCCCTACGAGCAGTACTTC. Full variable domain (remainder filled in from reference TRBV7-8 and TRBJ2-7): GAGVSQSPRYKVAKRGQDVALRCDPISGHVSLFWYQQALGQGPEFLTYFQNEAQLDKSGLPSDRFFAERPEGSVSTLKIQRTQQEDSAVYLCASSQERISPYEQYFGPGTRLTVT.

The J gene is TRBJ2-7, the V gene TRBV27; the D call may be TRBD1 or TRBD2 (6 bases each). Per the germline V gene, CDR1 is MNHEY and CDR2 is SMNVEV (reference sequence). V lost 0 bases to trimming and J lost 4 bases, with 13 bases between them. This CDR3 has 15 residues. The DNA of the CDR3 is TGTGCCAGCAGTTTATCGTCTGGGGGGCGGTACGAGCAGTACTTC. Translation gives CASSLSSGGRYEQYF.

The rearrangement links TRBV5-4 to TRBJ2-6, with 12 bases aligning to TRBD2. This CDR3 region has 18 residues. From germline, CDR1 is SGHNT and CDR2 YYREEE (reference sequence). V lost 4 bases, J lost 0 bases, and 5 bases stayed unmatched. The CDR3 spells CASSLGLAGSSGANVLTF. The DNA for the CDR3 is TGTGCCAGCAGCCTCGGACTAGCGGGGAGCTCTGGGGCCAACGTCCTGACTTTC.

The rearrangement joins TRBV14 to TRBJ2-1, with TRBD2 matching 12 bases. J lost 3 bases, V lost 4 bases, and 10 bases had no gene match. Looked up from germline, CDR1 is SGHDN and CDR2 is FVKESK. The length of the CDR3 is 18 residues. The CDR3 nucleotides are TGTGCCAGCAGCCGCGAAGGGCTAGCGGGAGGGATCTACAATGAGCAGTTCTTC. As protein: CASSREGLAGGIYNEQFF.

Concerning this clone itself: One junction end does not reproduce the germline sequence, and a read error may be involved. Other DNA sequences from this sample encode an identical CDR3 as well. This chain uses TRBV7-3 with TRBJ2-7; 9 bases match TRBD1. CDR3 length: 15 residues. Germline CDR1 reads SGHTA; CDR2 reads FQGTGA. CDR3 DNA: TGTGCTAGCAGCTTGGGACAGGGCAATACCTACGAGCAGTACTTC. Translating gives CASSLGQGNTYEQYF.

The chain employs TRBV7-2 and TRBJ2-3; TRBD2 matches 14 bases. Germline CDR1 reads SGHTA; CDR2 reads FQGNSA. The CDR3 loop spans 17 amino acids. The V gene end was trimmed by 3 bases and the J gene end by 5 bases; junction bases not matched to a gene: 7. Here the CDR3 DNA reads TGTGCCAGCAGCTTCTGGGGACTAGCGGGAGTAAGAGATACGCAGTATTTT. It encodes CASSFWGLAGVRDTQYF.

The chain combines TRBV18 with TRBJ1-3, with 8 bases fitting TRBD1. CDR1 is KGHSH and CDR2 is LQKENI in the germline V gene. There are 16 residues in the CDR3. With 2 bases clipped from V and 0 bases from J, the junction kept 3 bases outside the gene matches. CDR3 nucleotide sequence: TGTGCCAGCTCACCATCACAGGGGGACTCTGGAAACACCATATATTTT. Residues: CASSPSQGDSGNTIYF.

This chain links TRBV5-1 with TRBJ2-7, with TRBD1 as a possible D gene (5 bases). CDR1 and CDR2 from the germline V gene are SGHRS and YFSETQ. The V end was cut by 0 bases, the J end by 5 bases, with 9 bases between. The CDR3 contains 13 residues. The CDR3, as DNA: TGCGCCAGCAGCTTGGAGGGGCAGAACGAGCAGTACTTC. This gives the protein CASSLEGQNEQYF.

This clone was picked up a small number of times. The gene calls are TRBV5-4 and TRBJ1-2, with 8 bases lining up with TRBD1. The CDR3 is 14 amino acids. From germline, CDR1 is SGHNT and CDR2 YYREEE (reference sequence). V gave up 5 bases and J gave up 4 bases; unmatched junction bases: 7. The CDR3 bases are TGTGCCAGCAGTCCCCCAGGGGGCGGCTATGGCTACACCTTC. This gives the protein CASSPPGGGYGYTF.

The chain joins TRBV27 to TRBJ2-3; TRBD2 matches 11 bases. Germline trimming cut 5 bases from V and 1 base from J; bases unmatched to any gene: 8. Per germline, CDR1 MNHEY and CDR2 SMNVEV (reference sequence). The length of the CDR3 is 17 residues. CDR3 sequence reads: CASSPNLAGGGTDTQYF. CDR3 bases: TGTGCCAGCAGTCCTAACCTAGCGGGAGGCGGCACAGATACGCAGTATTTT.

The rearrangement links TRBV27 to TRBJ1-1; D unclear. This CDR3 has 18 amino acids. V dropped 0 bases and J dropped 1 base, with 18 bases sitting between them. Per germline, CDR1 MNHEY and CDR2 SMNVEV (reference sequence). In DNA form, the CDR3 reads TGTGCCAGCAGTTTATCTTTTCTAGACCCTACCGAGAACACTGAAGCTTTCTTT. Amino acid sequence: CASSLSFLDPTENTEAFF.

V gene TRBV6-6 combines with J gene TRBJ2-1; D not resolved. The CDR3 runs to 13 residues. Per germline, CDR1 MNHNY and CDR2 SVGAGI (reference sequence). The V and J ends lost 4 bases and 8 bases respectively, with 12 bases between them. Here the CDR3 reads CASSSLPWDEQFF. In DNA, the CDR3 is TGTGCCAGCAGTTCGCTACCCTGGGATGAGCAGTTCTTC.

Notes on this clone: Germline is not matched at one junction end, which may reflect a read error. The chain uses TRBV14 and TRBJ2-1, with 7 bases that match TRBD2. Germline V gene lookup returns CDR1 SGHDN and CDR2 FVKESK. The CDR3 consists of 16 residues. The CDR3 DNA reads TGTGCCAGCAGCCCCCGATCCGGGAGGAGTTACAGTGAGCAGTTCTTC. Amino acids: CASSPRSGRSYSEQFF.

This chain's CDR3 is CASSLVDGDNEKLFF. CDR3 DNA: TGCGCCAGCAGCTTGGTCGACGGTGATAATGAAAAACTGTTTTTT. The genes are TRBV5-1 and TRBJ1-4; no clear D gene. The CDR3 runs 15 residues. The V gene's germline CDR1 is SGHRS and CDR2 YFSETQ. V lost 0 bases, J lost 4 bases, and 10 bases lay in between.

The chain uses TRBV9 and TRBJ1-1, with 7 bases aligning to TRBD1. V was clipped by 6 bases and J by 3 bases; unmatched bases: 5. Germline V gene data show CDR1 as SGDLS and CDR2 as YYNGEE. The CDR3 has 13 residues. CDR3 DNA sequence: TGTGCCAGCACCCAGGGGGTGGACACTGAAGCTTTCTTT. It specifies CASTQGVDTEAFF.

The table lists this clone with a count of one. The chain has TRBV5-1 and TRBJ1-3; TRBD1 agrees at 7 bases. V was pared by 0 bases and J by 8 bases, with 8 bases of the junction left unmatched. CDR1 and CDR2 from the germline V gene are SGHRS and YFSETQ. The CDR3 sequence is 15 residues long. DNA of the CDR3: TGCGCCAGCAGCTTGGAGGGACAGCTACGGGACACCATATATTTT. Its translation is CASSLEGQLRDTIYF.

This clone was recorded once. The DNA of the CDR3 is TGTGCCAGCAGCTTAGTAGCGAGGCAAGAGACCCAGTACTTC. This sequence encodes CASSLVARQETQYF. The rearrangement joins TRBV7-9 to TRBJ2-5; TRBD2 is a possible D gene (5 bases). The V end was cut by 1 base, the J end by 2 bases, with 8 bases between. This CDR3 has 14 residues. Germline-derived CDR1 and CDR2 are SEHNR and FQNEAQ (reference sequence).